This T cell receptor (beta chain) was retrieved from a study of Tregs in tolerant kidney transplant recipients. TCRdb's copy holds only in-frame clones and misses some; the assay was immunoSEQ multiplex PCR. Counted here are tens of thousands of clones, over 85% occurring once; the ten biggest clones make up roughly 1.5%. A remark on this clone: Its specificity is not known.

Germline CDR1 SGHTA, CDR2 FQGNSA. CDR3 size: 13 residues. J gave up 5 bases and V 5 bases, and 4 bases lay outside the gene matches. The nonmyeloablative bone marrow transplants came from related graft donors, with transient mixed chimerism. Study-level results: The small number of patients limits these findings pending further validation. Expanding Tregs on activated donor B cells appeared to best identify donor-specific TCRbeta clones.

The chain uses TRBV7-2 and TRBJ2-5; 8 nucleotides match TRBD1. The origin of this receptor is a human patient who received a combined kidney and bone marrow transplant. A share of the T cells may be of graft donor origin. Here the sequenced sample was CD4+ T cells from blood (PBMCs), taken 12 months after the transplant. The CDR3 DNA reads TGTGCCAGCAGCACCAGGACAGGGGAGACCCAGTACTTC. The encoded protein is CASSTRTGETQYF. The full variable domain, completed using reference TRBV7-2 and TRBJ2-5, is GAGVSQSPSNKVTEKGKDVELRCDPISGHTALYWYRQSLGQGLEFLIYFQGNSAPDKSGLPSDRFSAERTGGSVSTLTIQRTQQEDSAVYLCASSTRTGETQYFGPGTRLLVL.